This T cell receptor beta chain was observed in a study of blood T cell repertoires in COVID-19. Germline V gene data show CDR1 as SGHAT and CDR2 as FQNNGV. The V gene lost 2 bases and the J gene lost 3 bases, with 11 bases spanning the gap. This CDR3 is built from 15 residues. Participants were aged 18 to 89 years, lived in around 25 US areas, and enrolled virtually. The table came from immunoSEQ multiplex PCR; TCRdb's copy has only in-frame clones and leaves some out. The data show approximately 440,000 clones, less than 95% seen once. V is TRBV11-2 and J is TRBJ1-5; a weak D match, TRBD1 (6 bases). Sample: PBMCs or T cells enriched from blood (not recorded which). The sequence derives from a man aged 18 to 30 who had recovered from COVID-19. The CDR3 region has the DNA TGTGCCAGCAGCTTATCCCCAGGGGACAATCAGCCCCAGCATTTT. Its translation is CASSLSPGDNQPQHF.